The source of this T cell receptor (beta chain) is a study of blood T cell repertoires in COVID-19. Background on the study: The study drew acute and convalescent COVID-19 samples from the United States, Italy and Spain. PBMCs, B-cell-depleted T cells, or T cells provided the cDNA or gDNA that made up the material.

As handled by the study authors: The authors estimated nucleated cell counts from reference gene primer amplification. Method: immunoSEQ multiplex PCR; TCRdb's copy keeps in-frame clones and lacks some. V, J and clone size are those of that table, while D and trimming were read from the DNA. The table records over 30,000 clones, more than 90% of them present only once. Sample: peripheral blood. This receptor was identified in a human donor in a cohort sampled during active COVID-19.

The CDR3 DNA is TGCGCCAGCAGCCAAGGACAGGGGGCGCGAAATGAGCAGTTCTTC. This codes for CASSQGQGARNEQFF. The chain has TRBV4-1 and TRBJ2-1; 10 bases fit TRBD1. The germline V gene encodes CDR1 MGHRA and CDR2 YSYEKL. This CDR3 is 15 amino acids long. With 1 base clipped from V and 7 bases from J, the junction kept 4 bases outside the gene matches.